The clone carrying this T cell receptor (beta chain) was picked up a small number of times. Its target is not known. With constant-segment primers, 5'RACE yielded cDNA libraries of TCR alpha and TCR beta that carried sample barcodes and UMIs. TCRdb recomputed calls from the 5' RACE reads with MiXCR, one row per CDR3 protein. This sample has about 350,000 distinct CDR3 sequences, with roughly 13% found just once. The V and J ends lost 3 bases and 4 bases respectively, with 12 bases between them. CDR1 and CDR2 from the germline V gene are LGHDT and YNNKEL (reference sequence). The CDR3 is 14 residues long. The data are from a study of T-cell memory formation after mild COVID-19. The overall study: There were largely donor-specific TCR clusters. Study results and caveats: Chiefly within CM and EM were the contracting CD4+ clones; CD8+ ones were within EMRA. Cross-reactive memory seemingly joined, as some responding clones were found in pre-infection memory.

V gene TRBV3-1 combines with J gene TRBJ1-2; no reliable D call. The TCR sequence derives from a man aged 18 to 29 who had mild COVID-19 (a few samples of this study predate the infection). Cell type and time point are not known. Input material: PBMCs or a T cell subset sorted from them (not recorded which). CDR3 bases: TGTGCCAGCAGCCATCTTAGGGCCGGCTATGGCTACACCTTC. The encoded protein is CASSHLRAGYGYTF.